A single sample is the source of the 15 T cell receptor beta chains below, sequenced in a study of blood T cells in healthy people across ages. A second about 6 to 12 cycle PCR used barcoded and J-beta primers. Each CDR3 protein gets one entry after TCRdb re-called the 5' RACE reads with MiXCR. Among roughly 1,700,000 distinct CDR3 sequences listed, 28% were seen once. Sequenced: blood. All receptors come from a woman in her thirties in good health.

The chain joins TRBV28 to TRBJ2-5; D might be TRBD1 (6 bases). There are 13 residues in the CDR3. Germline lookup yields CDR1 MDHEN and CDR2 SYDVKM. V was pared by 6 bases and J by 11 bases, with 19 bases between. CDR3 DNA: TGTGCCAGCAGCCCAGGACAGACCATAGGGCAGTACTTC. It yields the protein CASSPGQTIGQYF.

This clonotype was counted only a few times. The V gene is TRBV11-2, the J gene TRBJ1-2; possible D gene TRBD1, 6 bases. CDR1 SGHAT and CDR2 FQNNGV come from the germline V gene. The ends were cut back, 7 bases at V and 2 bases at J, with 14 bases in the middle. The CDR3 covers 14 residues. As DNA, the CDR3 is TGTGCCAGCACCGTAGGACAGACAAACTATGGCTACACCTTC. Amino acids: CASTVGQTNYGYTF. Full variable domain (remainder filled in from reference TRBV11-2 and TRBJ1-2): EAGVAQSPRYKIIEKRQSVAFWCNPISGHATLYWYQQILGQGPKLLIQFQNNGVVDDSQLPKDRFSAERLKGVDSTLKIQPAKLEDSAVYLCASTVGQTNYGYTFGSGTRLTVV.

The rearrangement joins TRBV5-1 to TRBJ1-1; weak D call: TRBD1 (5 bases). V shed 0 bases and J shed 5 bases, with 14 bases lying between them. The CDR3 contains 15 residues. Germline V gene data show CDR1 as SGHRS and CDR2 as YFSETQ. CDR3 in amino acids: CASSLERGRGTEAFF. In DNA, the CDR3 is TGCGCCAGCAGCTTGGAACGGGGCCGCGGAACTGAAGCTTTCTTT.

V gene TRBV9 combines with J gene TRBJ2-1, with TRBD2 identical over 14 bases. Germline values: CDR1 SGDLS, CDR2 YYNGEE. The ends lost 5 bases at V and 8 bases at J; junction bases unmatched: 9. CDR3 length: 16 amino acids. CDR3 region: CASSETGTSGGYEQFF. The CDR3 coding sequence is TGTGCCAGCAGTGAGACCGGGACTAGCGGGGGCTATGAGCAGTTCTTC.

This clonotype has more than one count but fewer than ten. This chain uses TRBV9 with TRBJ1-6; maybe TRBD1 (6 bases). Germline assignment: CDR1 SGDLS and CDR2 YYNGEE. This CDR3 spans 12 amino acids. V was trimmed by 0 bases and J by 11 bases, leaving 6 bases between them. Here the CDR3 reads CASSVEGAPLHF. CDR3 bases: TGTGCCAGCAGCGTAGAGGGGGCACCCCTCCACTTT.

The rearrangement links TRBV5-1 to TRBJ2-3, with D maybe TRBD2 (6 bases). The germline V gene has CDR1 SGHRS and CDR2 YFSETQ. The CDR3 consists of 14 residues. V lost 0 bases and J lost 4, with 9 bases in between. The CDR3 loop is CASSLEGEADTQYF. CDR3 DNA sequence: TGCGCCAGCAGCTTGGAAGGGGAGGCAGATACGCAGTATTTT.

This clonotype was counted between two and nine times. The V and J genes are TRBV5-1 and TRBJ1-1, with a possible D match to TRBD1 (5 bases). Trimming took off 7 bases at V and 4 bases at J, with 14 bases between the two ends. Germline V gene lookup returns CDR1 SGHRS and CDR2 YFSETQ. The CDR3 sequence is 13 residues long. For the CDR3, the DNA is TGCGCCAGCGTCCTAGGGGAGGCCACTGAAGCTTTCTTT. Its translation is CASVLGEATEAFF.

The genes are TRBV15 and TRBJ2-7; D unclear. The CDR3 spans 12 residues. Germline values: CDR1 LNHNV, CDR2 YYDKDF (reference sequence). V was trimmed by 5 bases and J by 6 bases, leaving 11 bases between them. The CDR3 protein is CATSLDGIEQYF. The CDR3 DNA follows: TGTGCCACCAGCCTTGATGGGATCGAGCAGTACTTC.

This clonotype was recorded many times. J is TRBJ2-7 and V is TRBV20-1; D is possibly TRBD2 (6 bases). There are 14 residues in the CDR3. In germline, CDR1 is DFQATT, CDR2 SNEGSKA (reference sequence). The germline V and J ends were trimmed by 0 bases and 7 bases, with 16 bases remaining between them. Written as DNA, the CDR3 is TGCAGTGCTAGAGATTCGAATGGGGGGTGGGAGCAGTACTTC. This codes for CSARDSNGGWEQYF.

This clonotype was observed once. V and J are TRBV5-1 and TRBJ1-1; D is ambiguous. This CDR3 region has 13 residues. Trimming took 5 bases from V and 1 from J, leaving 9 bases between them. The germline V gene encodes CDR1 SGHRS and CDR2 YFSETQ. This chain's CDR3 is CASRHEQNTEAFF. In DNA form, the CDR3 reads TGCGCCAGCAGGCACGAACAGAACACTGAAGCTTTCTTT.

In this sample, this clonotype turned up many times. V gene TRBV6-6 combines with J gene TRBJ2-7, with D maybe TRBD2 (5 bases). The CDR3 is 12 residues long. CDR1 and CDR2 (germline): MNHNY, SVGAGI (reference sequence). V was shortened by 10 bases and J by 2 bases, with 12 bases between the two germline ends. The CDR3: CATQDFTYEQYF. CDR3 in DNA: TGTGCCACCCAGGACTTCACCTACGAGCAGTACTTC.

The chain has TRBV2 and TRBJ2-3; 16 bases are shared with TRBD2. Germline CDR1 and CDR2: SNHLY and FYNNEI. The CDR3 sequence is 19 residues long. With 4 bases clipped from V and 3 bases from J, the junction kept 10 bases outside the gene matches. The CDR3 sequence: CASSVLGLAGGFATDTQYF. CDR3 coding DNA: TGTGCCAGCAGTGTACTGGGACTAGCGGGGGGGTTTGCTACAGATACGCAGTATTTT. The full variable domain, its missing parts supplied by reference TRBV2 and TRBJ2-3, is EPEVTQTPSHQVTQMGQEVILRCVPISNHLYFYWYRQILGQKVEFLVSFYNNEISEKSEIFDDQFSVERPDGSNFTLKIRSTKLEDSAMYFCASSVLGLAGGFATDTQYFGPGTRLTVL.

On this clonotype itself: Given the absence of the conserved phenylalanine or tryptophan at the CDR3 end, a read error is likely. The V and J genes are TRBV6-5 and TRBJ2-4; D tentatively reads TRBD1 or TRBD2 (5 bases each). The germline V gene encodes CDR1 MNHEY and CDR2 SVGAGI. The CDR3 is made up of 14 amino acids. V lost 6 bases, J lost 0 bases, and 9 bases lay in between. DNA of the CDR3: TGTGCCAGCAGCCCAGGGACAGCCAAAAACATTCAGTACTGC. Translation gives CASSPGTAKNIQYC.

In regard to this clonotype: A much larger clone differs by one base, so this may be a read error. This chain joins TRBV12-3 or TRBV12-4 and TRBJ2-6; D is possibly TRBD1 or TRBD2 (5 bases each). The CDR3 contains 14 residues. As DNA, the CDR3 is TGTGCCAGCAGTTTGCTAACCGGGGCCTACGTCCTGACTTTC. Translating it yields CASSLLTGAYVLTF.

This clonotype occurred a few times. The rearrangement links TRBV24-1 to TRBJ2-1; D is perhaps TRBD2 (5 bases). Trimming pared 5 bases from V and 8 bases from J, leaving 9 bases between. Germline loops: CDR1 KGHDR, CDR2 SFDVKD. The CDR3 has 12 amino acids. The CDR3, as DNA: TGTGCCACCAGTGGGCTGGGAGATGAGCAGTTCTTC. Translation: CATSGLGDEQFF.